The sample holds a few counts of the clone carrying this TCR beta chain. Its antigen is not identified. This specimen comes from a study of cytomegalovirus exposure and HLA in healthy donors. The overall study: A prior study identified approximately 110 million unique TCR beta sequences from about 200 million T cells.

The CDR3 totals 15 residues. Trimming left V 3 bases short and J 3 bases short, with 11 bases between. Germline V lookup: CDR1 LGHNA, CDR2 YNFKEQ. Notes on the study in general: Researchers reported from a later analysis that most CMV-associated TCR beta chains appeared HLA-restricted. In a later analysis, TCR beta V- and J-gene trimming showed a link to a missense DCLRE1C variant. V segments that were indistinguishable, TRBV6-2 and TRBV6-3 among them, were omitted from analysis.

With 60 Vbeta and 13 Jbeta primers, the PCR was carried out. The assay was immunoSEQ multiplex PCR, and TCRdb's table has in-frame clones only and misses some. Of just over 150,000 clones in the sample, around four fifths are singletons; the top ten hold around 2%. The sequenced sample consisted of PBMCs. The source of this sequence is a young man in good health and CMV-seronegative. The rearrangement links TRBV4-2 to TRBJ1-4; the D gene is possibly TRBD1 (6 bases). The CDR3 protein is CASSQGDRSNEKLFF. CDR3 bases: TGTGCCAGCAGCCAGGGAGACAGGTCTAATGAAAAACTGTTTTTT.